This TCR beta chain comes out of a study of shared clonotypes between healthy human individuals. The CDR3 is made up of 13 amino acids. Germline CDR1 MNHEY, CDR2 SMNVEV (reference sequence). The ends were cut back, 6 bases at V and 5 bases at J, with 14 bases in the middle. Within Nashville, Tennessee resided all donors, each a Caucasian adult. Several immunoSEQ plates received, in even portions, the genomic DNA of each subset. DNA input for the unsorted PBMC replicate PCRs was approximately 300 ng, some 31,000 T cell genomes. Here immunoSEQ multiplex PCR was the method, and the copy in TCRdb shows in-frame clones only, minus some. The sample shows more than 400,000 clones, roughly 80% of them seen only once.

The chain carries TRBV27 and TRBJ2-7, with D unclear. Sequencing used PBMCs. The clonotype was recovered from a woman in her thirties or forties in good health. Some clones in this sample may be carry-over from other donors' samples. The DNA of the CDR3 is TGTGCCAGCAGCCCCCATGAAGGGAACGAGCAGTACTTC. This translates into CASSPHEGNEQYF.